These 17 T cell receptor beta chains came from one sample sequenced in a study of T cell changes during pregnancy in multiple sclerosis. Sequencing used immunoSEQ multiplex PCR; TCRdb keeps in-frame clones, though not all of them. The sample records 35,000 to 50,000 clones, 91% being singletons. The sample here was CD4+ T cells from peripheral blood mononuclear cells, taken after pregnancy. These receptors were taken from a female donor in good health, enrolled as a control in a pregnancy study.

The rearrangement links TRBV5-1 to TRBJ2-1; 11 bases align to TRBD1. V dropped 4 bases and J dropped 8; count of bases not matched to a gene: 5. The CDR3 is made up of 14 amino acids. Germline V gene data show CDR1 as SGHRS and CDR2 as YFSETQ. This chain's CDR3 is CASSVRDRGYEQFF. The CDR3 DNA reads as TGCGCCAGCAGCGTCCGGGACAGGGGGTATGAGCAGTTCTTC.

This sequence joins TRBV6-4 and TRBJ2-1; 10 bases align to TRBD2. The CDR3 consists of 13 residues. CDR1 and CDR2 (germline): MRHNA, SNTAGT. V was clipped by 5 bases and J by 8 bases; unmatched bases: 3. The chain's CDR3 is CASSPSGGYEQFF. As DNA, the CDR3 is TGTGCCAGCAGTCCTAGCGGGGGATATGAGCAGTTCTTC.

CDR3 amino acids: CASSEDLGSAVIFYTF. The CDR3 region has the DNA TGTGCCAGCAGTGAGGACTTGGGCTCCGCCGTGATTTTCTACACCTTC. The chain links TRBV2 to TRBJ1-2; D gene uncertain. Looked up from germline, CDR1 is SNHLY and CDR2 is FYNNEI. Trimming stripped 3 bases from V and 10 bases from J, with 24 bases between. CDR3 length equals 16 residues.

This clone has a single count. The V gene is TRBV5-1, the J gene TRBJ2-1; 7 nucleotides match TRBD1. The germline V gene encodes CDR1 SGHRS and CDR2 YFSETQ. The CDR3 covers 14 residues. V shed 2 bases and J 8 bases; nucleotides not matched to a gene: 7. CDR3 sequence reads: CASSFRTGRDEQFF. The CDR3 DNA reads TGCGCCAGCAGCTTTAGGACAGGAAGGGATGAGCAGTTCTTC.

This rearrangement joins TRBV28 to TRBJ2-3, with 7 bases aligning to TRBD1. V dropped 4 bases and J dropped 5; count of bases not matched to a gene: 9. This CDR3 is 15 amino acids long. Germline lookup yields CDR1 MDHEN and CDR2 SYDVKM. CDR3 sequence (DNA): TGTGCCAGCAGTTCCTCAGACAGGGTTGGAGATACGCAGTATTTT. Translating gives CASSSSDRVGDTQYF.

This chain uses TRBV30 with TRBJ1-6; tentative D call: TRBD1 (5 bases). The CDR3 runs 12 residues. The V end lost 3 bases, the J end lost 10 bases, and 10 bases lay between the germline ends. Germline CDR1 reads GTSNPN; CDR2 reads SVGIG (reference sequence). The CDR3 DNA reads as TGTGCCTGGAGCGCAGGGAAATCACCCCTCCACTTT. As protein: CAWSAGKSPLHF.

The gene calls are TRBV7-8 and TRBJ1-5, with 9 bases identical to TRBD1. The CDR3 has 16 amino acids. Germline V gene lookup returns CDR1 SGHVS and CDR2 FQNEAQ. V shed 3 bases and J 3 bases; nucleotides not matched to a gene: 6. CDR3 region: CASSLGDRELNQPQHF. The CDR3 DNA reads TGTGCCAGCAGCTTGGGGGACAGGGAACTCAATCAGCCCCAGCATTTT.

This chain connects TRBV19 to TRBJ2-1; 11 nucleotides line up with TRBD2. The CDR3 contains 15 residues. Germline trimming cut 4 bases from V and 10 bases from J; bases unmatched to any gene: 9. Germline loops: CDR1 LNHDA, CDR2 SQIVND (reference sequence). The DNA of the CDR3 is TGTGCCAGTAGTACGACTAGCGGGGCCTCCGCCGAGCAGTTCTTC. This codes for CASSTTSGASAEQFF. The whole variable domain, remainder taken from reference TRBV19 and TRBJ2-1, is DGGITQSPKYLFRKEGQNVTLSCEQNLNHDAMYWYRQDPGQGLRLIYYSQIVNDFQKGDIAEGYSVSREKKESFPLTVTSAQKNPTAFYLCASSTTSGASAEQFFGPGTRLTVL.

CDR3 residues: CASLSGTGIYEQYF. In nucleotides, the CDR3 is TGTGCCAGCCTTTCCGGGACAGGGATATACGAGCAGTACTTC. The chain recombines TRBV6-1 with TRBJ2-7, with TRBD1 identical over 9 bases. The CDR3 has 14 residues. Germline assignment: CDR1 MNHNS and CDR2 SASEGT. The ends lost 8 bases at V and 4 bases at J; junction bases unmatched: 9.

This rearrangement joins TRBV5-6 to TRBJ1-4; tentatively, D is TRBD1 (6 bases). Germline V gives CDR1 SGHDT, CDR2 YYEEEE. The CDR3 has 17 amino acids. The V end was cut by 4 bases, the J end by 0 bases, with 16 bases between. The CDR3 DNA is TGTGCCAGCAGCCACTATCGGACAGCAGCAACTAATGAAAAACTGTTTTTT. Protein sequence: CASSHYRTAATNEKLFF.

The chain links TRBV28 to TRBJ2-3, with 9 bases fitting TRBD1. CDR3 length equals 18 residues. Per germline, CDR1 MDHEN and CDR2 SYDVKM. V shed 4 bases and J 1 base; nucleotides not matched to a gene: 12. The CDR3 loop is CASSSGQGLETRTDTQYF. The CDR3 nucleotides read TGTGCCAGCAGTTCCGGACAGGGGTTAGAGACCCGCACAGATACGCAGTATTTT.

The CDR3 DNA reads as TGCGCCAGCAGTAAAGGACAAGGAGGGGCCATGAACACTGAAGCTTTCTTT. Protein: CASSKGQGGAMNTEAFF. This chain links TRBV5-1 with TRBJ1-1; TRBD1 is a possible D gene (5 bases). The V end was cut by 5 bases, the J end by 0 bases, with 20 bases between. This CDR3 spans 17 amino acids. In germline, CDR1 is SGHRS, CDR2 YFSETQ.

The rearrangement joins TRBV19 to TRBJ1-1; tentative D call: TRBD1 (6 bases). Germline V gene sequence: CDR1 LNHDA, CDR2 SQIVND (reference sequence). V lost 3 bases to trimming and J lost 0 bases, with 14 bases between them. This CDR3 comprises 16 residues. Here the CDR3 reads CASSIGGGLMNTEAFF. The CDR3 nucleotides read TGTGCCAGTAGTATCGGGGGGGGCCTCATGAACACTGAAGCTTTCTTT.

V and J are TRBV5-1 and TRBJ1-2; D may be TRBD1 (5 bases). The CDR3 is 14 amino acids. V shed 0 bases and J shed 8 bases, with 14 bases lying between them. Germline CDR1 is SGHRS and CDR2 is YFSETQ. The CDR3 nucleotides are TGCGCCAGCAGCTTGGTCCTAGGGGCCAGGGGCTACACCTTC. Translating gives CASSLVLGARGYTF. The full variable domain, in which reference TRBV5-1 and TRBJ1-2 provide the parts outside the CDR3, is KAGVTQTPRYLIKTRGQQVTLSCSPISGHRSVSWYQQTPGQGLQFLFEYFSETQRNKGNFPGRFSGRQFSNSRSEMNVSTLELGDSALYLCASSLVLGARGYTFGSGTRLTVV.

This chain links TRBV7-6 with TRBJ2-3; D is possibly TRBD2 (6 bases). The germline V and J ends were trimmed by 2 bases and 5 bases, with 11 bases remaining between them. CDR3 length: 14 residues. Germline V CDR1 and CDR2: SGHVS, FNYEAQ. As DNA, the CDR3 is TGTGCCAGCAGCTTAACCCCCGGGGGAGATACGCAGTATTTT. This gives the protein CASSLTPGGDTQYF.

The chain has TRBV6-5 and TRBJ1-1, with a possible D match to TRBD1 (5 bases). V gave up 4 bases and J gave up 0 bases, with 12 bases separating them. CDR1 and CDR2 from the germline V gene are MNHEY and SVGAGI. This CDR3 region has 15 residues. The CDR3 DNA follows: TGTGCCAGCAGTTCCTTCACAGGTCTGAACACTGAAGCTTTCTTT. This codes for CASSSFTGLNTEAFF.

This clone ranks as medium-sized. The V and J genes are TRBV28 and TRBJ2-3; 9 nucleotides agree with TRBD2. The CDR3 length is 15 residues. Germline assignment: CDR1 MDHEN and CDR2 SYDVKM. The V and J ends lost 2 bases and 2 bases, in that order; junction bases with no gene match: 2. CDR3 residues: CASSLAGGHTDTQYF. In nucleotides, the CDR3 is TGTGCCAGCAGTTTAGCGGGGGGGCACACAGATACGCAGTATTTT.